This TCR beta chain was captured in a study of T cell responses to AZD1222 COVID-19 vaccine. Study overall: Second-dose timings of about 4 or about 12 weeks were pooled.

The method was immunoSEQ multiplex PCR; TCRdb's version includes in-frame clones alone and lacks a portion of them. The sample includes around 70,000 clones, just over 85% seen only once; the top ten take about 2.4%. Comment on this clone: Its antigen remains unknown.

This CDR3 region has 17 residues. V was shortened by 4 bases and J by 2 bases, with 21 bases between the two germline ends. Germline CDR1 is SGHAT and CDR2 is FQNNGV. Study-wide points: Spike-specific TCR depth and breadth grew after two AZD1222 doses.

This material consisted of peripheral blood, taken on day 0 of AZD1222 vaccination. The sequence was collected from an adult in good health. The rearrangement links TRBV11-2 to TRBJ2-7; the D is unclear. CDR3 nucleotide sequence: TGTGCCAGCAGCTCGCCCCCAATTGTGGAGCCAACCTACGAGCAGTACTTC. Its translation is CASSSPPIVEPTYEQYF. The full variable domain, completed using reference TRBV11-2 and TRBJ2-7, is EAGVAQSPRYKIIEKRQSVAFWCNPISGHATLYWYQQILGQGPKLLIQFQNNGVVDDSQLPKDRFSAERLKGVDSTLKIQPAKLEDSAVYLCASSSPPIVEPTYEQYFGPGTRLTVT.